This record concerns one T cell receptor beta chain sequence. Enrollment of patients from Seattle took place during active infection, with longitudinal follow-up. This sample was taken from a study of blood T cell repertoires in COVID-19. Looking at the study overall: COVID-19 samples, acute and convalescent, were from the United States, Italy and Spain. Nucleic acid was either cDNA or gDNA, and it came from T cells, B-cell-depleted T cells, or PBMCs.

Germline V gene data show CDR1 as MNHEY and CDR2 as SVGAGI. V shed 2 bases and J shed 8 bases, with 21 bases lying between them. This CDR3 contains 16 residues. As processed by the authors: How many nucleated cells were present was estimated from reference gene primer amplification. Generated by immunoSEQ multiplex PCR, the TCRdb table keeps only in-frame clones and is missing some. The D gene and trimming were derived from the DNA, and the V and J assignments and clone size from that table. Altogether approximately 530,000 clones are present, about 88% being singletons, with the ten largest covering less than 9.5%.

Material for sequencing was peripheral blood. The clonotype was recovered from a woman between 45 and 65 years old with COVID-19, enrolled during active disease. V and J are TRBV6-5 and TRBJ1-1; no firm D call. DNA of the CDR3: TGTGCCAGCAGTTACGCCACAGAGGGTTTGATCATCGAAGCTTTCTTT. This encodes CASSYATEGLIIEAFF.